One sample yielded the 10 T cell receptor beta chains listed below, sequenced in a study of blood T cells in healthy people across ages. Primers used in a second PCR of about 7 to 11 cycles were a sample-barcoded 5' primer and a J-beta primer mix. TCRdb processed the 5' RACE reads anew with MiXCR; each CDR3 protein has one entry. The sample holds around 1.5 million distinct CDR3 sequences; approximately 38% are singletons and the top ten take around 8%. Sequenced sample: blood. These receptors were obtained from a woman aged 18-30 years in good health.

This clonotype was picked up a small number of times. The chain couples TRBV7-6 to TRBJ2-3; 16 bases align to TRBD2. V shed 8 bases, J shed 10 bases, and the junction held 6 bases outside the gene matches. This CDR3 region has 14 residues. Germline CDR1 and CDR2: SGHVS and FNYEAQ. The CDR3 nucleotides read TGTGCCAGCCTCGGGACTAGCGGGGGGGGTGCGCAGTATTTT. It yields the protein CASLGTSGGGAQYF. Full variable domain (missing parts from reference TRBV7-6 and TRBJ2-3): GAGVSQSPRYKVTKRGQDVALRCDPISGHVSLYWYRQALGQGPEFLTYFNYEAQQDKSGLPNDRFSAERPEGSISTLTIQRTEQRDSAMYRCASLGTSGGGAQYFGPGTRLTVL.

J is TRBJ2-4 and V is TRBV5-1, with TRBD1 identical over 9 bases. Gene TRBJ2-7 matches the end of the DNA better, so the J call may be wrong. Germline CDR1 SGHRS, CDR2 YFSETQ. The CDR3 runs to 14 residues. DNA for the CDR3: TGCGCCAGCAGCTACAGGGGGCGGAACTACGAGCAGTACTTC. Residues: CASSYRGRNYEQYF.

This clonotype has a handful of counts. The J gene is TRBJ2-3, the V gene TRBV20-1, with 9 positions matching TRBD1. The germline V gene has CDR1 DFQATT and CDR2 SNEGSKA (reference sequence). V dropped 5 bases and J dropped 4; count of bases not matched to a gene: 7. The CDR3 consists of 14 residues. Written as DNA, the CDR3 is TGCAGTGCTCCTCGGACAGGGGTGGCAGATACGCAGTATTTT. This gives the protein CSAPRTGVADTQYF.

V is TRBV28 and J is TRBJ2-5, with TRBD2 matching 10 bases. Germline lookup yields CDR1 MDHEN and CDR2 SYDVKM. Trimming cost V 6 bases and J 1 base; bases outside gene matches: 8. The CDR3 sequence is 16 residues long. CDR3 loop: CASRGVSGGFQETQYF. DNA of the CDR3: TGTGCCAGCAGGGGCGTTAGCGGGGGGTTCCAAGAGACCCAGTACTTC.

The V gene is TRBV20-1, the J gene TRBJ2-1; 12 nucleotides match TRBD2. The J call is in doubt because the DNA end fits TRBJ2-7 better. This CDR3 has 15 amino acids. Germline-derived CDR1 and CDR2 are DFQATT and SNEGSKA (reference sequence). In DNA form, the CDR3 reads TGCAGTGCTCTCCTACCCGGACTAGCGGGAAACGAGCAGTACTTC. It codes for CSALLPGLAGNEQYF.

There are a few counts of this clonotype. The rearrangement joins TRBV6-5 to TRBJ2-5; TRBD2 matches at 11 bases. With 7 bases clipped from V and 2 bases from J, the junction kept 6 bases outside the gene matches. The CDR3 loop spans 15 amino acids. Germline-derived CDR1 and CDR2 are MNHEY and SVGAGI. This CDR3 is CASKDSGGAQETQYF. CDR3 nucleotide sequence: TGTGCCAGCAAGGATAGCGGGGGGGCTCAAGAGACCCAGTACTTC.

In this sample, this clonotype turned up a few times. The chain is built from TRBV7-9 and TRBJ2-7, with no clear D. V was pared by 8 bases and J by 2 bases, with 10 bases between. The CDR3 contains 12 residues. The V gene's germline CDR1 is SEHNR and CDR2 FQNEAQ (reference sequence). The CDR3 coding sequence is TGTGCCAGCTTGGGATTGACCTACGAGCAGTACTTC. Its protein product is CASLGLTYEQYF.

The chain is built from TRBV24-1 and TRBJ1-1; 8 bases are a match to TRBD1. Trimming took 7 bases from V and 1 from J; bases not matched to a gene: 1. This CDR3 spans 13 amino acids. CDR1 and CDR2 (germline): KGHDR, SFDVKD. Here the CDR3 reads CATRDRANTEAFF. The CDR3 DNA reads TGTGCCACCAGGGACAGGGCGAACACTGAAGCTTTCTTT.

This clonotype turned up a few times. The V and J genes are TRBV25-1 and TRBJ2-1; D possibly uses TRBD1 or TRBD2 (5 bases each). The CDR3 covers 16 residues. The germline gives CDR1 MGHDK, CDR2 SYGVNS. V was shortened by 3 bases and J by 5 bases, with 17 bases between the two germline ends. CDR3 in DNA: TGTGCCAGCAGTGATCGGTGGGACCGGAGAGACAATGAGCAGTTCTTC. Translation: CASSDRWDRRDNEQFF.

The chain carries TRBV6-4 and TRBJ1-2, with a possible D match to TRBD1 (5 bases). The CDR3 sequence is 16 residues long. Between the trimmed V and J ends, which lost 2 bases and 1 base, there was a span of 14 bases. Per germline, CDR1 MRHNA and CDR2 SNTAGT. CDR3 region: CASSDRKGILNYGYTF. CDR3 coding DNA: TGTGCCAGCAGTGACAGGAAGGGGATACTTAACTATGGCTACACCTTC.